This T cell receptor beta chain was captured by sequencing in a study of T cell responses to AZD1222 COVID-19 vaccine. Study information: Second doses that came at about 4 or about 12 weeks were put together.

The V segment lost 1 base and the J segment 6 bases; nucleotides outside the gene matches: 4. The V gene's germline CDR1 is SGHRS and CDR2 YFSETQ. This CDR3 region has 15 residues. Here immunoSEQ multiplex PCR was the method, and the copy in TCRdb shows in-frame clones only, minus some. The data contain 100,000 to 150,000 clones, just over 85% of them singletons. The sequence was obtained from an adult in good health. This sequence joins TRBV5-1 and TRBJ2-3, with TRBD2 matching over 11 bases. The material sequenced was peripheral blood, taken on day 0 of AZD1222 vaccination. This chain's CDR3 is CASSLQASGGDTQYF. Written as DNA, the CDR3 is TGCGCCAGCAGCTTGCAAGCTAGCGGGGGGGATACGCAGTATTTT.